This T cell receptor beta chain was identified during a study of blood T cell repertoires in COVID-19. Study background: Samples representing acute and convalescent COVID-19 were sourced from the United States, Italy and Spain. T cells, B-cell-depleted T cells, or PBMCs supplied cDNA or gDNA.

Per the original methods: Reference gene primers were amplified, and this amplification served to estimate nucleated cell counts. Assay used: immunoSEQ multiplex PCR; TCRdb lists only in-frame clones, some missing. D and trimming come from the DNA, and the V and J calls and clone size come from that table. The sample holds around 120,000 clones, 85% to 90% seen once. Seattle patients were enrolled during active infection and followed longitudinally. V lost 5 bases and J 0 bases, leaving 10 bases between the germline ends. The CDR3 totals 14 residues. Germline V CDR1 and CDR2: MNHNY, SVGAGI (reference sequence).

The gene calls are TRBV6-6 and TRBJ1-2, with no clear D. This TCR was recovered from a woman in her fifties or sixties with COVID-19, enrolled during active disease. Input material: peripheral blood. DNA for the CDR3: TGTGCCAGCAGTCTAGCCGGAGCTAACTATGGCTACACCTTC. Translating it yields CASSLAGANYGYTF.